Sequencing of this T cell receptor beta chain was carried out in a study of shared clonotypes between healthy human individuals. Study-wide findings and caveats: The expectation was that sequencing depth would affect clonotype sharing among donors. Clonotypes shared by all four sorted-subset donors had higher generation probabilities than non-shared clonotypes.

Repertoires were generated with immunoSEQ multiplex PCR, while TCRdb's copy carries only in-frame clones and drops some. The sample comprises roughly 720,000 clones, around 91% of which are singletons, and roughly 36% rests with the top ten. Both CD45RO+ cells and CCR7-negative CD45RA+ TemRA cells were combined to make up CD8 memory. CDR3 size: 16 residues. V shed 3 bases and J 7 bases; nucleotides not matched to a gene: 9. Germline CDR1 SGDLS, CDR2 YYNGEE. In its sample, this clone was seen once. Its target is not known. This TCR came from a man in his late teens or twenties in good health. Some clones in this sample may be carry-over from other donors' samples. The sequenced sample was memory CD8+ T cells from PBMCs. Subset specified: CD45RO+ cells pooled with CCR7-negative TemRA cells. The V call is TRBV9, the J call TRBJ1-6, with 8 nucleotides matching TRBD1. In DNA form, the CDR3 reads TGTGCCAGCAGCGAGCGGGGGGGACAGGACAATTCACCCCTCCACTTT. The encoded protein is CASSERGGQDNSPLHF.